The 14 T cell receptor beta chains reported below all come from one sample, sequenced in a study of radiation and T cells in renal cell carcinoma. The method was immunoSEQ multiplex PCR; TCRdb's version includes in-frame clones alone and lacks a portion of them. The profile shows approximately 170,000 clones, 88% of them singletons. As for time point: blood 4 weeks post-SBRT, at nephrectomy. As to treatment: 15 Gy SBRT to primary tumor, nephrectomy 4 weeks later. The sequencing here drew on blood, taken from a patient whose treatment included radiotherapy and nephrectomy. Receptor source: a woman between 50 and 59 years old with renal cell carcinoma.

This clone was seen just once. The CDR3 DNA sequence: TGTGCCAGCAGTGAAAATAAGGGGGCGATGTACGAGCAGTACTTC. This codes for CASSENKGAMYEQYF. The chain couples TRBV6-1 to TRBJ2-7, with 7 bases that match TRBD1. The CDR3 consists of 15 residues. Trimming cost V 2 bases and J 4 bases; bases outside gene matches: 8. Germline CDR1 reads MNHNS; CDR2 reads SASEGT.

This clone appeared a single time. The rearrangement links TRBV6-1 to TRBJ1-2; a possible D gene is TRBD1 (6 bases). This CDR3 region has 14 residues. V was shortened by 6 bases and J by 4 bases, with 15 bases between the two germline ends. Germline CDR1 reads MNHNS; CDR2 reads SASEGT. The CDR3 protein is CASSPHREGYGYTF. As DNA, the CDR3 is TGTGCCAGCAGCCCCCACAGGGAAGGCTATGGCTACACCTTC.

J is TRBJ1-1 and V is TRBV19, with 10 bases identical to TRBD1. The CDR3 runs 16 residues. Germline CDR1 and CDR2: LNHDA and SQIVND (reference sequence). Trimming at V came to 3 bases and at J to 4 bases, leaving 8 bases not matched to a gene. CDR3 amino acids: CASSIRTGGVGTEAFF. Written as DNA, the CDR3 is TGTGCCAGTAGTATCCGGACAGGGGGTGTCGGCACTGAAGCTTTCTTT.

This chain connects TRBV5-1 to TRBJ1-2, with D maybe TRBD1 (6 bases). The CDR3 has 15 amino acids. The germline CDR1 and CDR2 sequences are SGHRS and YFSETQ. V was cut by 4 bases and J by 12 bases, with 25 bases left in between. Here the CDR3 DNA reads TGCGCCAGCAGCACAGGATGGGGGGGCTCCATTCGGGACACCTTC. It yields the protein CASSTGWGGSIRDTF.

The chain links TRBV15 to TRBJ1-2; no definite D call. Germline V gene lookup returns CDR1 LNHNV and CDR2 YYDKDF (reference sequence). The CDR3 runs to 17 residues. Trimming removed 0 bases from V and 6 bases from J, with 20 bases in between. As DNA, the CDR3 is TGTGCCACCAGCAGAGAACCCCGTTACGTGGGGAGGGATGGCTACACCTTC. This sequence encodes CATSREPRYVGRDGYTF.

The gene calls are TRBV7-2 and TRBJ1-5, with TRBD1 as a possible D gene (5 bases). V was shortened by 1 base and J by 6 bases, with 13 bases between the two germline ends. The CDR3 has 15 residues. Germline V gives CDR1 SGHTA, CDR2 FQGNSA. CDR3 in DNA: TGTGCCAGCAGCTTAGGGGGGATTCGTAGTCAGCCCCAGCATTTT. It codes for CASSLGGIRSQPQHF.

The chain couples TRBV4-3 to TRBJ1-2, with D maybe TRBD1 (6 bases). V lost 0 bases and J lost 2, with 10 bases in between. This CDR3 spans 15 amino acids. CDR1 is LGHNA and CDR2 is YSLEER in the germline V gene. The CDR3 protein is CASSQETGTNYGYTF. The CDR3 DNA reads TGCGCCAGCAGCCAAGAAACAGGGACGAACTATGGCTACACCTTC.

This clone showed up just a few times. This chain uses TRBV2 with TRBJ1-2, with D hard to call. This CDR3 contains 15 residues. Germline V lookup: CDR1 SNHLY, CDR2 FYNNEI. Trimming removed 3 bases at V and 7 bases at J, with 18 bases between. The CDR3 DNA is TGTGCCAGCAGTGAGGCCAGAGGCATCTACGGTGGCTACACCTTC. Translated, it gives CASSEARGIYGGYTF.

The V gene is TRBV18, the J gene TRBJ2-7; no clear D gene. CDR1 is KGHSH and CDR2 is LQKENI in the germline V gene. Deletions cut 3 bases from V and 2 bases from J, with 11 bases between. The CDR3 is 14 amino acids. CDR3 residues: CASSPNRTPYEQYF. The CDR3 nucleotides are TGTGCCAGCTCACCGAACCGGACGCCCTACGAGCAGTACTTC.

The chain links TRBV6-6 to TRBJ2-4; D uncertain. The V gene lost 6 bases and the J gene lost 8 bases, with 11 bases spanning the gap. Germline V gene lookup returns CDR1 MNHNY and CDR2 SVGAGI (reference sequence). The CDR3 has 12 amino acids. The CDR3, as DNA: TGTGCCAGCAGAATTACATCGGACATTCAGTACTTC. Translated: CASRITSDIQYF.

The chain uses TRBV2 and TRBJ2-4; TRBD2 aligns across 10 bases. CDR3 size: 15 residues. The ends lost 6 bases at V and 5 bases at J; junction bases unmatched: 7. Germline V gives CDR1 SNHLY, CDR2 FYNNEI. The CDR3 sequence: CASRPGTSDQNIQYF. CDR3 bases: TGTGCCAGCAGACCCGGGACTAGCGACCAAAACATTCAGTACTTC.

In nucleotides, the CDR3 is TGTGCCAGCAGCTTAGCGCGATTATCCCGCCAGTTCTTC. Its protein product is CASSLARLSRQFF. V is TRBV7-2 and J is TRBJ2-1, with D unclear. Germline lookup yields CDR1 SGHTA and CDR2 FQGNSA. This CDR3 contains 13 residues. V was trimmed by 0 bases and J by 13 bases, leaving 13 bases between them.

The rearrangement uses TRBV18 and TRBJ1-5; D call uncertain. The CDR3 has 13 residues. Germline V gives CDR1 KGHSH, CDR2 LQKENI. V lost 2 bases to trimming and J lost 3 bases, with 5 bases between them. The CDR3 here is CASSPGDNQPQHF. CDR3 nucleotides: TGTGCCAGCTCACCAGGGGACAATCAGCCCCAGCATTTT.

V and J are TRBV5-1 and TRBJ1-1; 7 nucleotides line up with TRBD1. Germline V gives CDR1 SGHRS, CDR2 YFSETQ. This CDR3 is 17 amino acids long. The trim removed 0 bases at V and 1 base at J, leaving 9 bases unmatched. Here the CDR3 reads CASSLGLTGTANTEAFF. In DNA, the CDR3 is TGCGCCAGCAGCTTGGGGTTGACAGGGACGGCGAACACTGAAGCTTTCTTT. Drawing the rest from reference TRBV5-1 and TRBJ1-1, the complete variable domain is KAGVTQTPRYLIKTRGQQVTLSCSPISGHRSVSWYQQTPGQGLQFLFEYFSETQRNKGNFPGRFSGRQFSNSRSEMNVSTLELGDSALYLCASSLGLTGTANTEAFFGQGTRLTVV.